The 4 T cell receptor beta chains given below trace back to one sample, sequenced in a study of cytomegalovirus exposure and HLA in healthy donors. In the PCR, 60 Vbeta and 13 Jbeta primers were used. Measured with immunoSEQ multiplex PCR; TCRdb has only the in-frame clones, and not every one. The table records some 130,000 clones, 66% of them present only once. What was sequenced was PBMCs. The receptor set was obtained from a human donor in good health.

As for this clone: Other DNA sequences in the sample encode the same CDR3. This sequence joins TRBV4-1 and TRBJ2-5, with D uncertain. Trimming left V 2 bases short and J 0 bases short, with 7 bases between. CDR1 and CDR2 from the germline V gene are MGHRA and YSYEKL. The CDR3 is 14 amino acids. CDR3: CASSQPDNQETQYF. CDR3 nucleotide sequence: TGCGCCAGCAGCCAACCTGACAACCAAGAGACCCAGTACTTC.

The chain couples TRBV6-5 to TRBJ2-5, with a tentative D call TRBD2 (5 bases). Trimming stripped 5 bases from V and 0 bases from J, with 7 bases between. This CDR3 region has 13 residues. Germline-derived CDR1 and CDR2 are MNHEY and SVGAGI. Written as DNA, the CDR3 is TGTGCCAGCAGTGCCGGGAACCAAGAGACCCAGTACTTC. Translating gives CASSAGNQETQYF.

The gene calls are TRBV27 and TRBJ2-7; 10 bases align to TRBD1. Germline CDR1 and CDR2: MNHEY and SMNVEV (reference sequence). J lost 4 bases, V lost 3 bases, and 3 bases had no gene match. CDR3 length equals 14 residues. CDR3 protein: CASSLGTGEYEQYF. The CDR3 nucleotides are TGTGCCAGCAGTTTGGGGACAGGGGAGTACGAGCAGTACTTC.

In this sample, this clone turned up once. The V gene is TRBV2, the J gene TRBJ2-3; no firm D call. The CDR3 consists of 11 residues. CDR1 is SNHLY and CDR2 is FYNNEI in the germline V gene. Trimming removed 6 bases at V and 5 bases at J, with 6 bases between. The chain's CDR3 is CASSGGDTQYF. The CDR3 DNA sequence: TGTGCCAGCAGCGGTGGAGATACGCAGTATTTT.